Included here is one T cell receptor beta chain sequence, with context. Its specificity is unknown. Trimming took 2 bases from V and 8 from J, leaving 10 bases between them. Germline CDR1 and CDR2: MNHNY and SVGAGI (reference sequence). CDR3 length equals 13 residues. The data originate from a study of long-term antiretroviral therapy in people with HIV. Across the whole study: The earliest samples came from an era when ART typically awaited falling CD4 counts. Overall study results and limits: HIV repertoires spanned tighter CDR3 length ranges than controls did.

Researchers report immunoSEQ v3.0 was run at survey level. Clones were sequenced by immunoSEQ multiplex PCR, and TCRdb holds only the in-frame ones, with some missing. The sample has 31,000 or so clones, approximately 96% seen once. Per donor, a minimum of one pre-ART and a minimum of two post-ART PBMC samples were available. This clonotype originated in a man aged 25-45 years with HIV. This chain uses TRBV6-6 with TRBJ2-1, with TRBD2 as a possible D gene (6 bases). The sequenced sample was unsorted PBMCs, obtained 6.5 to 6.6 years after starting antiretroviral therapy. CDR3 protein: CASSYAGGDEQFF. The CDR3, as DNA: TGTGCCAGCAGTTACGCTGGAGGGGATGAGCAGTTCTTC.